The sequence of this T cell receptor (beta chain) was determined in a study of CD8 T cells in Susac syndrome. Random hexamers served to reverse transcribe roughly 0.45 to 1 ug RNA. TCRdb itself ran the immunoSEQ multiplex PCR reads through MiXCR, one entry per CDR3 protein. Counted here are 120,000 to 150,000 distinct CDR3 sequences, approximately 94% occurring once; the ten biggest clones make up 0.065% to 0.095%. Germline CDR1 is SEHNR and CDR2 is FQNEAQ (reference sequence). The CDR3 has 18 amino acids. V was clipped by 8 bases and J by 2 bases, with 22 bases between them. Material for sequencing was CD4+ T cells from PBMCs. This chain connects TRBV7-9 to TRBJ2-6; the D gene could be TRBD1 or TRBD2 (5 bases each). The clonotype was recovered from a human donor with Susac syndrome. CDR3 sequence (DNA): TGTGCCAGCGGACGATCCGGGGCCCCCCCCACTGGGGCCAACGTCCTGACTTTC. It translates to CASGRSGAPPTGANVLTF.